Described below is a single T cell receptor beta chain sequence and its context. Antigen: not known. Per the germline V gene, CDR1 is SNHLY and CDR2 is FYNNEI. Trimming took 7 bases from V and 0 from J; bases not matched to a gene: 11. CDR3 length: 18 amino acids. This sample was included in a study of breast tumors, draining lymph nodes, adjacent tissues. Breast cancer patients provided tissue from their axillary draining lymph nodes. Findings and caveats of the study: Tumor TCR diversity was below lymph nodes but above nontumor tissue. Luminal-like breast cancer showed significantly greater tumor-nontumor repertoire similarity than basal-like breast cancer did. Data fit most tumor T cells coming from lymph node, expanding in tumor. The lymph node origin of tumor T cells was framed as consistent with a hypothesis, not demonstrated.

Using its own MiXCR run on the multiplex PCR reads, TCRdb lists one record per CDR3 protein. Here the sample spans 130,000 or so distinct CDR3 sequences, 30% to 35% being singletons. The rearrangement uses TRBV2 and TRBJ1-3; 11 bases align to TRBD1. Specimen: axillary lymph node tissue. This clonotype originated in a female donor with breast cancer. Some clones in this sample may be carry-over from other donors' samples. The CDR3 DNA follows: TGTGCCAGCAAACCCGGGGCGGGGACAGGGGGCTCTGGAAACACCATATATTTT. Its protein is CASKPGAGTGGSGNTIYF.